A single sample gave rise to the 20 T cell receptor beta chains below, sequenced in a study of blood T cell repertoires in COVID-19. The method was immunoSEQ multiplex PCR; TCRdb's version includes in-frame clones alone and lacks a portion of them. The sample holds about 40,000 clones; roughly 87% are singletons and the top ten take about a sixth. The sequencing input was peripheral blood. The receptors shown here come from a man between 70 and 80 years old with active COVID-19.

The rearrangement uses TRBV28 and TRBJ1-2; tentative D call: TRBD1 (6 bases). V gave up 1 base and J gave up 8 bases, with 20 bases separating them. The germline V gene has CDR1 MDHEN and CDR2 SYDVKM. This CDR3 is 16 amino acids long. The CDR3 protein is CASSLSLTGTLRGYTF. CDR3 sequence (DNA): TGTGCCAGCAGTTTATCTTTAACAGGGACGTTGCGGGGCTACACCTTC.

V gene TRBV7-9 combines with J gene TRBJ2-2, with TRBD1 as a possible D gene (6 bases). Germline CDR1 reads SEHNR; CDR2 reads FQNEAQ (reference sequence). The CDR3 is made up of 13 amino acids. Trimming took 5 bases from V and 5 from J, leaving 9 bases between them. The CDR3 region is CASSDDRTGELFF. CDR3 DNA: TGTGCCAGCAGCGACGACAGGACCGGGGAGCTGTTTTTT.

The V and J genes are TRBV29-1 and TRBJ1-1, with TRBD1 matching 7 bases. This CDR3 is built from 15 residues. The ends lost 6 bases at V and 0 bases at J; junction bases unmatched: 10. The V gene's germline CDR1 is SQVTM and CDR2 ANQGSEA. The CDR3: CSVDGLTGMNTEAFF. CDR3 DNA sequence: TGCAGCGTCGACGGATTGACAGGGATGAACACTGAAGCTTTCTTT.

This clone was detected once. This chain links TRBV3-1 (or the pseudogene TRBV3-2) with TRBJ1-6; D uncertain. The CDR3 runs 16 residues. Germline CDR1 and CDR2: LGHDT and YNNKEL (reference sequence). V was trimmed by 1 base and J by 7 bases, leaving 14 bases between them. The CDR3 loop is CASSQGVGRSNSPLHF. The CDR3 DNA follows: TGTGCCAGCAGCCAAGGAGTGGGCAGGTCGAATTCACCCCTCCACTTT.

This clone was recorded a few times. The CDR3 coding sequence is TGCGCCAGCAGCTTGTCCCAGATCACAGATACGCAGTATTTT. Translation gives CASSLSQITDTQYF. The chain has TRBV5-1 and TRBJ2-3; D remains unclear. The CDR3 runs 14 residues. With 1 base removed from V and 2 bases from J, the gap between germline ends came to 8 bases. Per germline, CDR1 SGHRS and CDR2 YFSETQ.

This rearrangement joins TRBV18 to TRBJ2-1, with TRBD2 as a possible D gene (7 bases). The V gene's germline CDR1 is KGHSH and CDR2 LQKENI. The CDR3 has 16 residues. V was trimmed by 2 bases and J by 1 base, leaving 12 bases between them. The CDR3 protein is CASSPGGGPSYNEQFF. The DNA of the CDR3 is TGTGCCAGCTCACCAGGGGGGGGGCCTTCCTACAATGAGCAGTTCTTC.

The chain couples TRBV6-5 to TRBJ1-5; no reliable D call. The germline V and J ends were trimmed by 5 bases and 7 bases, with 12 bases remaining between them. This CDR3 is 13 amino acids long. Germline values: CDR1 MNHEY, CDR2 SVGAGI. This chain's CDR3 is CASSLNSQQPQHF. Here the CDR3 DNA reads TGTGCCAGCAGTCTAAACAGCCAACAGCCCCAGCATTTT.

The chain carries TRBV13 and TRBJ2-7; TRBD2 aligns across 12 bases. CDR3 length: 14 residues. CDR1 is PRHDT, CDR2 FYEKMQ, per germline (reference sequence). Trimming at V came to 5 bases and at J to 4 bases, leaving 3 bases not matched to a gene. The CDR3 DNA follows: TGTGCCAGCAGCCTAGCGGGGGGGCTTTACGAGCAGTACTTC. This codes for CASSLAGGLYEQYF.

The chain is built from TRBV19 and TRBJ2-2, with TRBD1 identical over 7 bases. J lost 3 bases, V lost 5 bases, and 6 bases had no gene match. The CDR3 loop spans 15 amino acids. The germline gives CDR1 LNHDA, CDR2 SQIVND (reference sequence). The CDR3 DNA reads as TGTGCCAGTAGTCCAGACAGGGTGTACACCGGGGAGCTGTTTTTT. Protein product: CASSPDRVYTGELFF.

This chain connects TRBV19 to TRBJ2-7, with 11 bases that match TRBD1. The germline V gene has CDR1 LNHDA and CDR2 SQIVND (reference sequence). The CDR3 consists of 13 residues. The junction had 1 base not matched to a gene; V was cut back by 4 bases and J by 5 bases. CDR3 sequence (DNA): TGTGCCAGTAGTACGGGACAGGGGGACGAGCAGTACTTC. It encodes CASSTGQGDEQYF.

The genes are TRBV4-2 and TRBJ1-4, with 12 positions matching TRBD1. The germline V gene encodes CDR1 LGHNA and CDR2 YNFKEQ. The junction had 7 bases not matched to a gene; V was cut back by 1 base and J by 7 bases. This CDR3 spans 17 amino acids. The CDR3: CASSQVEGTGGSEKLFF. In DNA form, the CDR3 reads TGTGCCAGCAGCCAAGTCGAGGGGACAGGGGGCTCTGAAAAACTGTTTTTT.

The chain links TRBV27 to TRBJ1-4; 11 bases align to TRBD1. Unmatched junction bases numbered 20, after V lost 7 bases and J lost 4 bases. The CDR3 is 20 residues long. The germline V gene encodes CDR1 MNHEY and CDR2 SMNVEV (reference sequence). The CDR3: CASISTGGQGAPRVNEKLFF. CDR3 DNA sequence: TGTGCCAGCATTTCAACCGGCGGACAGGGGGCGCCTAGGGTTAATGAAAAACTGTTTTTT.

The chain combines TRBV5-1 with TRBJ2-1, with D perhaps matching TRBD2 (5 bases). The CDR3 has 11 amino acids. The germline CDR1 and CDR2 sequences are SGHRS and YFSETQ. V lost 7 bases, J lost 4 bases, and 6 bases lay in between. CDR3 in amino acids: CASRGYNEQFF. Written as DNA, the CDR3 is TGCGCCAGCCGGGGTTACAATGAGCAGTTCTTC.

The V and J genes are TRBV10-3 and TRBJ2-5; TRBD2 agrees at 10 bases. CDR3 size: 15 residues. The germline gives CDR1 ENHRY, CDR2 SYGVKD. V gave up 2 bases and J gave up 5 bases; unmatched junction bases: 5. The CDR3, as DNA: TGTGCCATCAGTGAGACCGGGACTAGCGTGGAGACCCAGTACTTC. Its protein is CAISETGTSVETQYF.

The rearrangement joins TRBV4-1 to TRBJ2-1, with 8 nucleotides matching TRBD1. There are 16 residues in the CDR3. The V segment lost 1 base and the J segment 2 bases; nucleotides outside the gene matches: 4. Germline lookup yields CDR1 MGHRA and CDR2 YSYEKL. The CDR3 nucleotides read TGCGCCAGCAGCCAAGCCCCGACAGGGGCCTACAATGAGCAGTTCTTC. It is translated as CASSQAPTGAYNEQFF.

This clone was detected a few times. This rearrangement joins TRBV2 to TRBJ1-2; 7 nucleotides match TRBD1. V was clipped by 6 bases and J by 8 bases; unmatched bases: 6. The germline CDR1 and CDR2 sequences are SNHLY and FYNNEI. The CDR3 extends over 12 amino acids. The CDR3 reads CASSVRQGGYTF. The CDR3 bases are TGTGCCAGCAGCGTCAGACAGGGAGGCTACACCTTC.

V usage is TRBV7-8 and J usage is TRBJ1-1; 10 nucleotides match TRBD1. Germline lookup yields CDR1 SGHVS and CDR2 FQNEAQ. After removal of 5 bases from V and 11 bases from J, the junction contained 14 bases not matched to a gene. This CDR3 region has 15 residues. In DNA, the CDR3 is TGTGCCAGCAGCCCGGGACAGGGGAGTTTTGATAGGGCTTTCTTT. It codes for CASSPGQGSFDRAFF.

V usage is TRBV19 and J usage is TRBJ2-3; no definite D call. The length of the CDR3 is 17 residues. Germline loops: CDR1 LNHDA, CDR2 SQIVND (reference sequence). V lost 5 bases to trimming and J lost 2 bases, with 20 bases between them. The CDR3 sequence is CASSSPSLASLTDTQYF. The CDR3 DNA reads TGTGCCAGTAGTTCCCCTAGTTTGGCCTCACTCACAGATACGCAGTATTTT.

The chain is built from TRBV6-2 or TRBV6-3 and TRBJ1-1; D perhaps matches TRBD1 (5 bases). The CDR3 spans 14 residues. The V end was cut by 2 bases, the J end by 4 bases, with 11 bases between. Germline CDR1 and CDR2: MNHEY and SVGEGT. Here the CDR3 DNA reads TGTGCCAGCAGTTACGGCAGGGCACTCACTGAAGCTTTCTTT. Translation: CASSYGRALTEAFF.

The chain is built from TRBV5-1 and TRBJ2-3; TRBD1 matches at 7 bases. J lost 3 bases, V lost 0 bases, and 10 bases had no gene match. The germline CDR1 and CDR2 sequences are SGHRS and YFSETQ. The CDR3 has 17 residues. CDR3 loop: CASSLGGQAGRTDTQYF. CDR3 coding DNA: TGCGCCAGCAGCTTGGGTGGACAGGCAGGTCGAACAGATACGCAGTATTTT.